Presented here are 15 T cell receptor beta chains from one specimen sequenced in a study of shared T cell receptors in the human thymus. Assay used: immunoSEQ multiplex PCR; TCRdb lists only in-frame clones, some missing. The table lists 630,000 or so clones, about 89% of them singletons. The same data also went into a second study, on human thymus T cells.

Sequenced: thymocytes. The receptor set was obtained from a boy in the first two years of life with a congenital heart defect.

The table lists this clone with a count of one. The J gene is TRBJ1-5, the V gene TRBV19; D gene unclear. V gave up 6 bases and J gave up 0 bases, with 27 bases separating them. The V gene's germline CDR1 is LNHDA and CDR2 SQIVND (reference sequence). The CDR3 spans 20 residues. CDR3: CASSQAARVGSGYSNQPQHF. CDR3 in DNA: TGTGCCAGTAGCCAGGCGGCGAGGGTTGGTAGCGGGTATAGCAATCAGCCCCAGCATTTT.

J is TRBJ2-7 and V is TRBV6-5, with D possibly being TRBD2 (6 bases). The CDR3 has 15 residues. Trimming stripped 6 bases from V and 5 bases from J, with 20 bases between. CDR1 and CDR2 (germline): MNHEY, SVGAGI. The CDR3 reads CASSRRVGYYNEQYF. CDR3 nucleotides: TGTGCCAGCAGCCGGAGGGTTGGGTACTATAACGAGCAGTACTTC.

The chain couples TRBV6-5 to TRBJ2-7; 7 bases align to TRBD2. Germline V lookup: CDR1 MNHEY, CDR2 SVGAGI. Trimming cost V 2 bases and J 3 bases; bases outside gene matches: 7. This CDR3 spans 15 amino acids. CDR3 DNA sequence: TGTGCCAGCAGTTACAGGGCTAGCGGTAACTACGAGCAGTACTTC. Its translation: CASSYRASGNYEQYF.

The CDR3 nucleotides read TGTGCCACTCAGGGGGACACTGAAGCTTTCTTT. Residues: CATQGDTEAFF. The chain is built from TRBV6-5 and TRBJ1-1; 7 positions match TRBD1. CDR3 length equals 11 residues. Germline CDR1 reads MNHEY; CDR2 reads SVGAGI. V trimming: 10 bases; J trimming: 3 bases; junction bases outside the gene matches: 2.

The chain uses TRBV10-1 and TRBJ1-6; the D gene is possibly TRBD1 (5 bases). V was cut by 8 bases and J by 5 bases, with 10 bases left in between. The CDR3 has 13 amino acids. Germline lookup yields CDR1 WNHNN and CDR2 SYGVQD (reference sequence). The CDR3: CASPGTNNSPLHF. The DNA of the CDR3 is TGCGCCAGCCCCGGGACTAATAATTCACCCCTCCACTTT.

The V call is TRBV5-5, the J call TRBJ2-7; 8 bases agree with TRBD1. In germline, CDR1 is SGHKS, CDR2 YYEKEE (reference sequence). Germline trimming cut 1 base from V and 0 bases from J; bases unmatched to any gene: 6. The CDR3 is made up of 16 amino acids. CDR3 sequence (DNA): TGTGCCAGCAGCTTGCGCCGGGACAGGAGCTCCTACGAGCAGTACTTC. This gives the protein CASSLRRDRSSYEQYF.

The chain uses TRBV5-1 and TRBJ1-3; D might be TRBD1 (6 bases). This CDR3 is built from 15 residues. With 0 bases removed from V and 0 bases from J, the gap between germline ends came to 7 bases. Germline V gene data show CDR1 as SGHRS and CDR2 as YFSETQ. The CDR3 coding sequence is TGCGCCAGCAGCTTGGTGGGACACTCTGGAAACACCATATATTTT. This translates into CASSLVGHSGNTIYF.

J is TRBJ2-7 and V is TRBV9; tentatively, D is TRBD1 (6 bases). Trimming stripped 5 bases from V and 0 bases from J, with 12 bases between. Germline V lookup: CDR1 SGDLS, CDR2 YYNGEE. The CDR3 has 14 amino acids. The CDR3 protein is CASSPGHLSYEQYF. CDR3 DNA: TGTGCCAGCAGTCCGGGACATCTCTCCTACGAGCAGTACTTC.

The count of this clone is one. The J gene is TRBJ1-1, the V gene TRBV9, with 7 bases that match TRBD1. Germline CDR1 and CDR2: SGDLS and YYNGEE. The CDR3 contains 15 residues. J gave up 2 bases and V 2 bases, and 6 bases lay outside the gene matches. CDR3 in DNA: TGTGCCAGCAGCGTGGGTGGGACAGCCAACACTGAAGCTTTCTTT. As protein: CASSVGGTANTEAFF.

This chain uses TRBV11-2 with TRBJ2-1, with 12 bases that match TRBD2. The trim removed 2 bases at V and 0 bases at J, leaving 5 bases unmatched. The germline V gene encodes CDR1 SGHAT and CDR2 FQNNGV. The CDR3 runs 18 residues. The CDR3 reads CASSLMGTSGLSYNEQFF. The CDR3 coding sequence is TGTGCCAGCAGCTTAATGGGGACTAGCGGGCTCTCCTACAATGAGCAGTTCTTC.

The gene calls are TRBV18 and TRBJ2-5; 10 nucleotides match TRBD1. The CDR3 contains 19 residues. The V and J ends lost 6 bases and 1 base, in that order; junction bases with no gene match: 17. Germline CDR1 and CDR2: KGHSH and LQKENI. This CDR3 is CASSQSCNRDRGFQETQYF. CDR3 nucleotides: TGTGCCAGCTCCCAATCGTGTAACCGGGACAGGGGATTCCAAGAGACCCAGTACTTC.

A few counts support this clone. V is TRBV19 and J is TRBJ1-5, with D tentatively TRBD1 (6 bases). Per the germline V gene, CDR1 is LNHDA and CDR2 is SQIVND (reference sequence). The length of the CDR3 is 17 residues. V lost 4 bases and J 7 bases, leaving 23 bases between the germline ends. This CDR3 is CASSTGDTDVSTQPQHF. DNA of the CDR3: TGTGCCAGTAGTACCGGGGACACCGACGTATCAACCCAGCCCCAGCATTTT.

A note on this clone: Different DNA sequences within this sample yield the same CDR3. V usage is TRBV28 and J usage is TRBJ2-7; D is possibly TRBD2 (6 bases). Germline V CDR1 and CDR2: MDHEN, SYDVKM. There are 15 residues in the CDR3. V gave up 3 bases and J gave up 1 base, with 13 bases separating them. The CDR3 DNA reads as TGTGCCAGCAGTTTCCGGGACTTTTCGTCCTACGAGCAGTACTTC. Amino acid sequence: CASSFRDFSSYEQYF.

This clone was recorded only once. The CDR3 bases are TGTGCCAGCAGCGGAGGAGTGGATCAGCCCCAGCATTTT. It yields the protein CASSGGVDQPQHF. V usage is TRBV7-8 and J usage is TRBJ1-5; D remains ambiguous. The ends were cut back, 5 bases at V and 5 bases at J, with 10 bases in the middle. The CDR3 is 13 amino acids. The V gene's germline CDR1 is SGHVS and CDR2 FQNEAQ.

This clone has only a few counts. This chain uses TRBV28 with TRBJ1-2; D possibly corresponds to TRBD1 (6 bases). The CDR3 extends over 20 amino acids. The germline gives CDR1 MDHEN, CDR2 SYDVKM. V was trimmed by 7 bases and J by 2 bases, leaving 32 bases between them. DNA of the CDR3: TGTGCCAGCACCTTTCGGGGGGGGCGCGGGGGCCAAGGGGGAAACTATGGCTACACCTTC. Translated: CASTFRGGRGGQGGNYGYTF.